This T cell receptor (beta chain) was observed in a study of T-cell memory formation after mild COVID-19. Study overall: Largely donor-specific sequence clusters came from a couple of donors.

The V gene end was trimmed by 1 base and the J gene end by 5 bases; junction bases not matched to a gene: 4. This CDR3 comprises 14 residues. Germline V gene data show CDR1 as SEHNR and CDR2 as FQNEAQ (reference sequence). TCRdb fed the 5' RACE reads into MiXCR, producing one record per CDR3 protein. The sample holds roughly 160,000 distinct CDR3 sequences, under 15% seen once. On this clonotype itself: Its antigen is unknown.

Broader study findings: A second wave expanding day 15 to 37 was CD4+-biased; contracting clones were balanced. The study detected some responding clones in pre-infection memory, suggesting cross-reactive memory joined.

The J gene is TRBJ1-2, the V gene TRBV7-9; 7 nucleotides align to TRBD1. This receptor was identified in a man between 18 and 35 years old who had mild COVID-19 (a few samples of this study predate the infection). Cell type and time point are not known. The material sequenced was PBMCs or a T cell subset sorted from them (not recorded which). The CDR3 DNA reads as TGTGCCAGCAGCTTAGAGACAGGGATATATGGCTACACCTTC. This gives the protein CASSLETGIYGYTF.